This T cell receptor beta chain is from a study of T cells in Graves' hyperthyroidism and ophthalmopathy. Patients showing uncontrolled infection, other autoimmune disease, pregnancy or lactation were ineligible. With 7 bases clipped from V and 3 bases from J, the junction kept 5 bases outside the gene matches. This CDR3 region has 14 residues. Germline loops: CDR1 SNHLY, CDR2 FYNNEI. TCR beta CDR3 region amplification was performed from RNA transcripts. HTBI primers were employed in a first-round RT-PCR of the TCR CDR3. TCRdb used MiXCR to reprocess the multiplex PCR reads, holding one entry per CDR3 protein. The profile shows around 570,000 distinct CDR3 sequences, 15% to 20% of them singletons. In this sample, this clonotype turned up a few times.

V usage is TRBV2 and J usage is TRBJ1-3, with 8 bases that match TRBD1. The sample consisted of blood. The clonotype comes from a man aged 40-49 years with Graves' ophthalmopathy. CDR3 in amino acids: CASKDRGNGNTIYF. The CDR3 DNA follows: TGTGCCAGCAAAGACAGGGGAAATGGAAACACCATATATTTT.